Below, 22 T cell receptor beta chains from the same sample are listed, as sequenced in a study of OX40 agonist ivuxolimab in advanced cancers. Only in-frame clones appear in the TCRdb table, and some are missing; sequencing was by immunoSEQ multiplex PCR. The sample carries 100,000 or so clones, 85% to 90% recorded once. Sample: CD4+ or CD8+ T cells sorted from blood, taken in a trial of the OX40 agonist ivuxolimab. The receptor set was obtained from an adult with an advanced solid tumor such as melanoma, head and neck, liver or kidney cancer.

The V gene is TRBV4-1, the J gene TRBJ1-1, with D possibly being TRBD1 (5 bases). Trimming shortened V by 3 bases and J by 0 bases, and 11 bases separated the two germline ends. The CDR3 contains 15 residues. Germline V CDR1 and CDR2: MGHRA, YSYEKL. The CDR3 protein is CASSHPGHLNTEAFF. The DNA for the CDR3 is TGCGCCAGCAGCCACCCAGGGCATTTGAACACTGAAGCTTTCTTT.

In its sample, this clone was seen a few times. The V and J genes are TRBV4-1 and TRBJ1-1; D is perhaps TRBD1 (5 bases). Germline V CDR1 and CDR2: MGHRA, YSYEKL. The CDR3 totals 11 residues. Trimming removed 4 bases at V and 7 bases at J, with 7 bases between. CDR3 region: CASSLGVEAFF. CDR3 in DNA: TGCGCCAGCAGCCTAGGGGTTGAAGCTTTCTTT.

This clone appeared a single time. The gene calls are TRBV11-3 and TRBJ1-1; 7 bases line up with TRBD1. The trim removed 5 bases at V and 4 bases at J, leaving 4 bases unmatched. CDR1 is SGHNT, CDR2 YENEEA, per germline. The CDR3 is 13 amino acids. CDR3 nucleotides: TGTGCCAGCAGCCGGGACAGTGTCACTGAAGCTTTCTTT. Translating gives CASSRDSVTEAFF.

As for this clone: The sample carries other DNA sequences with the same CDR3. The chain recombines TRBV7-8 with TRBJ2-3; 7 nucleotides align to TRBD2. Germline V gene lookup returns CDR1 SGHVS and CDR2 FQNEAQ. The CDR3 extends over 15 amino acids. J gave up 4 bases and V 1 base, and 5 bases lay outside the gene matches. The CDR3 DNA sequence: TGTGCCAGCAGCTTAGGGCGGACTAGTTCAGATACGCAGTATTTT. The encoded protein is CASSLGRTSSDTQYF.

The chain has TRBV30 and TRBJ1-1, with D hard to call. The germline V gene encodes CDR1 GTSNPN and CDR2 SVGIG (reference sequence). V was clipped by 4 bases and J by 3 bases, with 9 bases between them. This CDR3 comprises 12 residues. CDR3 protein: CAWTVLHTEAFF. CDR3 nucleotide sequence: TGTGCCTGGACGGTGCTGCACACTGAAGCTTTCTTT.

The chain employs TRBV19 and TRBJ2-7, with D uncertain. V was pared by 1 base and J by 6 bases, with 7 bases between. The CDR3 loop spans 12 amino acids. From germline, CDR1 is LNHDA and CDR2 SQIVND (reference sequence). The CDR3 coding sequence is TGTGCCAGTAGTATAGTTGGATTCGAGCAGTACTTC. Its protein is CASSIVGFEQYF.

Here the CDR3 reads CASSAGLANTGELFF. CDR3 nucleotide sequence: TGTGCCAGCTCAGCAGGACTAGCTAACACCGGGGAGCTGTTTTTT. J is TRBJ2-2 and V is TRBV18, with 8 nucleotides matching TRBD2. This CDR3 comprises 15 residues. J gave up 2 bases and V 5 bases, and 4 bases lay outside the gene matches. Germline CDR1 KGHSH, CDR2 LQKENI. The full variable domain, rest sourced from reference TRBV18 and TRBJ2-2, is NAGVMQNPRHLVRRRGQEARLRCSPMKGHSHVYWYRQLPEEGLKFMVYLQKENIIDESGMPKERFSAEFPKEGPSILRIQQVVRGDSAAYFCASSAGLANTGELFFGEGSRLTVL.

J is TRBJ2-7 and V is TRBV6-5; D possibly matches TRBD1 or TRBD2 (5 bases each). Germline CDR1 is MNHEY and CDR2 is SVGAGI. This CDR3 spans 14 amino acids. The V end was cut by 2 bases, the J end by 3 bases, with 11 bases between. CDR3 DNA sequence: TGTGCCAGCAGTTACGGGGCGGGCCTCTACGAGCAGTACTTC. This encodes CASSYGAGLYEQYF.

The chain links TRBV6-1 to TRBJ1-1, with no clear D. CDR3 length equals 13 residues. Germline lookup yields CDR1 MNHNS and CDR2 SASEGT. Trimming took 2 bases from V and 1 from J, leaving 5 bases between them. The chain's CDR3 is CASSEPGNTEAFF. CDR3 coding DNA: TGTGCCAGCAGTGAACCGGGGAACACTGAAGCTTTCTTT.

V gene TRBV6-1 combines with J gene TRBJ1-1; no reliable D call. The length of the CDR3 is 13 residues. V was cut by 4 bases and J by 1 base, with 7 bases left in between. In germline, CDR1 is MNHNS, CDR2 SASEGT. DNA for the CDR3: TGTGCCAGCAGTGGACCCCCGAACACTGAAGCTTTCTTT. Protein sequence: CASSGPPNTEAFF.

The chain couples TRBV7-6 to TRBJ1-1; D not resolved. Germline V lookup: CDR1 SGHVS, CDR2 FNYEAQ. V shed 5 bases and J shed 1 base, with 14 bases lying between them. This CDR3 region has 15 residues. This CDR3 reads CASSPLSLSNTEAFF. The CDR3 nucleotides are TGTGCCAGCAGCCCCCTCAGTTTATCGAACACTGAAGCTTTCTTT.

The CDR3 DNA is TGTGCCAGTAGCCCGGGACAGGCGACCACCGGGGAGCTGTTTTTT. Protein product: CASSPGQATTGELFF. J is TRBJ2-2 and V is TRBV19, with 8 bases aligning to TRBD1. Germline CDR1 and CDR2: LNHDA and SQIVND (reference sequence). The CDR3 runs 15 residues. Trimming cost V 6 bases and J 4 bases; bases outside gene matches: 7.

The chain has TRBV18 and TRBJ2-3; the D gene is possibly TRBD2 (5 bases). The CDR3 is 15 amino acids. Germline lookup yields CDR1 KGHSH and CDR2 LQKENI. V lost 5 bases to trimming and J lost 3 bases, with 15 bases between them. The CDR3 region has the DNA TGTGCCAGCTCAGCTCGAGTCGGGATGACAGATACGCAGTATTTT. Residues: CASSARVGMTDTQYF.

The gene calls are TRBV9 and TRBJ1-2; D not resolved. This CDR3 has 14 residues. V dropped 4 bases and J dropped 0 bases, with 10 bases sitting between them. Germline assignment: CDR1 SGDLS and CDR2 YYNGEE. As DNA, the CDR3 is TGTGCCAGCAGCCCCTTGACAACTAACTATGGCTACACCTTC. As protein: CASSPLTTNYGYTF.

The chain combines TRBV6-6 with TRBJ1-3; 7 bases match TRBD1. CDR1 and CDR2 from the germline V gene are MNHNY and SVGAGI (reference sequence). The CDR3 covers 14 residues. V lost 4 bases, J lost 0 bases, and 0 bases stayed unmatched. The CDR3 coding sequence is TGTGCCAGCAGTTGGACAGGCTCTGGAAACACCATATATTTT. Residues: CASSWTGSGNTIYF.

The V call is TRBV19, the J call TRBJ1-5; D gene unclear. V was pared by 8 bases and J by 0 bases, with 8 bases between. The CDR3 consists of 13 residues. The germline gives CDR1 LNHDA, CDR2 SQIVND (reference sequence). This CDR3 is CASQDYSNQPQHF. CDR3 nucleotide sequence: TGTGCCAGTCAGGACTATAGCAATCAGCCCCAGCATTTT.

V gene TRBV7-2 combines with J gene TRBJ2-2; the D gene could be TRBD1 or TRBD2 (5 bases each). This CDR3 spans 12 amino acids. The germline CDR1 and CDR2 sequences are SGHTA and FQGNSA. V lost 8 bases and J lost 7, with 11 bases in between. The CDR3 DNA follows: TGTGCCAGCTCGTGGGGGTACGGGGAGCTGTTTTTT. Protein: CASSWGYGELFF.

The chain joins TRBV5-1 to TRBJ2-2; D remains ambiguous. Germline loops: CDR1 SGHRS, CDR2 YFSETQ. The CDR3 is 15 amino acids. The V and J ends lost 0 bases and 6 bases respectively, with 12 bases between them. CDR3 DNA: TGCGCCAGCAGCTTGGTAAGCTCCCCCGCCGGGGAGCTGTTTTTT. This encodes CASSLVSSPAGELFF.

DNA of the CDR3: TGTGCCAGCAGCTCAGGACTAGCGGACTACACCGGGGAGCTGTTTTTT. Translated: CASSSGLADYTGELFF. This chain connects TRBV7-9 to TRBJ2-2; TRBD2 agrees at 10 bases. The CDR3 runs to 16 residues. V lost 4 bases to trimming and J lost 3 bases; unmatched junction nucleotides: 5. CDR1 is SEHNR, CDR2 FQNEAQ, per germline (reference sequence).

The J gene is TRBJ2-5, the V gene TRBV2; 7 nucleotides line up with TRBD1. The V and J ends lost 6 bases and 4 bases, in that order; junction bases with no gene match: 8. The germline V gene encodes CDR1 SNHLY and CDR2 FYNNEI. The CDR3 is made up of 14 amino acids. This CDR3 is CASRRQGVSETQYF. DNA for the CDR3: TGTGCCAGCAGGAGACAGGGTGTTTCAGAGACCCAGTACTTC.

This rearrangement joins TRBV27 to TRBJ1-1; D might be TRBD1 (6 bases). V gave up 5 bases and J gave up 2 bases, with 18 bases separating them. The length of the CDR3 is 16 residues. Germline lookup yields CDR1 MNHEY and CDR2 SMNVEV (reference sequence). The CDR3 loop is CASSRTGRGINTEAFF. CDR3 in DNA: TGTGCCAGCAGTAGAACAGGGAGGGGCATTAACACTGAAGCTTTCTTT.

The gene calls are TRBV4-1 and TRBJ2-5; D unclear. V was cut by 4 bases and J by 2 bases, with 14 bases left in between. Germline V CDR1 and CDR2: MGHRA, YSYEKL. This CDR3 has 15 amino acids. CDR3 sequence reads: CASSRQRTPQETQYF. The CDR3 DNA follows: TGCGCCAGCAGCCGACAACGGACCCCTCAAGAGACCCAGTACTTC.